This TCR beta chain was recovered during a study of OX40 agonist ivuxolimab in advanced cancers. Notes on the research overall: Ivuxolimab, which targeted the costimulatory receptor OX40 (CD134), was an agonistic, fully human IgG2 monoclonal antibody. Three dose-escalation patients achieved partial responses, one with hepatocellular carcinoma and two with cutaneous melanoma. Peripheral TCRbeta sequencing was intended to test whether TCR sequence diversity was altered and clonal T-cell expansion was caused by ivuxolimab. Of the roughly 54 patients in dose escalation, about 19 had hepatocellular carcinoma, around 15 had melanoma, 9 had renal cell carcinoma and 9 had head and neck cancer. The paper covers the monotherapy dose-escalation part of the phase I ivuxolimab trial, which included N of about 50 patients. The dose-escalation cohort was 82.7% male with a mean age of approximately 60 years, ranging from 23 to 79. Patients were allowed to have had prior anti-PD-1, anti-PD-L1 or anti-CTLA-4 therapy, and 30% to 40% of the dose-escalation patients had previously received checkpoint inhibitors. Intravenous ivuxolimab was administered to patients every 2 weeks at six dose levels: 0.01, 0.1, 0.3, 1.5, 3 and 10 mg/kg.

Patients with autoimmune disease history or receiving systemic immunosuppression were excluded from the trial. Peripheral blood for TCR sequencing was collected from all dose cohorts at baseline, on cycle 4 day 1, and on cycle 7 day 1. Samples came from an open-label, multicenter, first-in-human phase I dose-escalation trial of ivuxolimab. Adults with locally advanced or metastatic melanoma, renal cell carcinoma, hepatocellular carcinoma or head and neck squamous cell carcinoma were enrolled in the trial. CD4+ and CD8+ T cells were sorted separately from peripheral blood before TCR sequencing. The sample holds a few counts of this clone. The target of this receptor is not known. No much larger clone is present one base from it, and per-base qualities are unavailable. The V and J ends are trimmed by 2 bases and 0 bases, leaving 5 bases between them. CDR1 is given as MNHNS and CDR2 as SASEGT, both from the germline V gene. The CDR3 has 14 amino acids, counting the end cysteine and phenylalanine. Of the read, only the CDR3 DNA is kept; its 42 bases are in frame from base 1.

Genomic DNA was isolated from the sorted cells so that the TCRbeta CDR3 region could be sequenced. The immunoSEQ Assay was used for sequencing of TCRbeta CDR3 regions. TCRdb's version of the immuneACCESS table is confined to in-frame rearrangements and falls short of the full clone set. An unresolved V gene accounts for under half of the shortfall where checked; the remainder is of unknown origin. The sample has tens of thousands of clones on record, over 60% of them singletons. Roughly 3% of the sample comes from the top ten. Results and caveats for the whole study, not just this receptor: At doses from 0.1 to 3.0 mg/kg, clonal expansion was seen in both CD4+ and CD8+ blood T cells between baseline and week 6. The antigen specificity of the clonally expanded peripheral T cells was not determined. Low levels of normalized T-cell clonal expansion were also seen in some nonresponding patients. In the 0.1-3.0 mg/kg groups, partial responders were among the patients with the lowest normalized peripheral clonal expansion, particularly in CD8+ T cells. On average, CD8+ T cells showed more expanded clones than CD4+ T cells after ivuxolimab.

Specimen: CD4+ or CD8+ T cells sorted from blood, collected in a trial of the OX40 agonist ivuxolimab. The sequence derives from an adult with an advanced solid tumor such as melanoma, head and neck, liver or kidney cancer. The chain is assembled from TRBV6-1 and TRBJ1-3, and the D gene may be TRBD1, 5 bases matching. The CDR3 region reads CASSEQGSGNTIYF. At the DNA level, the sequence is TGTGCCAGCAGTGAACAGGGCTCTGGAAACACCATATATTTT.